This T cell receptor (beta chain) stems from a study of blood T cell repertoires in COVID-19. At the level of the study: From T cells, B-cell-depleted T cells, or PBMCs came the material, which was cDNA or gDNA.

TCRdb's copy holds only in-frame clones and misses some; the assay was immunoSEQ multiplex PCR. The table lists 120,000 or so clones, approximately 80% of them singletons. Note on this clone: Other nucleotide sequences from this sample produce the same CDR3.

The CDR3 totals 13 residues. Per germline, CDR1 WSHSY and CDR2 SAAADI. Trimming took off 7 bases at V and 1 base at J, with 10 bases between the two ends. This sequence originates from a man aged 65 to 85 with acute or convalescent COVID-19. V gene TRBV10-2 combines with J gene TRBJ1-1; D may be TRBD1 (5 bases). Input material: peripheral blood. CDR3 protein: CASTRGGNTEAFF. CDR3 nucleotides: TGCGCCAGCACACGGGGGGGGAACACTGAAGCTTTCTTT.